The 25 T cell receptor beta chains in this list originate from one sample, sequenced in a study of beta chain features in type 1 diabetes. Expressed TCRB transcripts were sequenced after all isolated RNA was converted to cDNA. Libraries were prepared by immunoSEQ multiplex PCR; TCRdb keeps only in-frame clonotypes and omits some of them. The repertoire has roughly 140,000 clones, roughly 50% of them found once; the top ten carry under 0.5%. The sequenced sample was Tregs from blood. The receptors come from a man younger than 30 in good health.

The chain links TRBV7-2 to TRBJ2-1, with D possibly matching TRBD1 (5 bases). Germline CDR1 and CDR2: SGHTA and FQGNSA. V was trimmed by 3 bases and J by 5 bases, leaving 8 bases between them. This CDR3 comprises 13 residues. The CDR3: CASSFQQDNEQFF. The CDR3 DNA sequence: TGTGCCAGCAGCTTCCAACAGGACAATGAGCAGTTCTTC. Full variable domain (outside the CDR3, taken from reference TRBV7-2 and TRBJ2-1): GAGVSQSPSNKVTEKGKDVELRCDPISGHTALYWYRQSLGQGLEFLIYFQGNSAPDKSGLPSDRFSAERTGGSVSTLTIQRTQQEDSAVYLCASSFQQDNEQFFGPGTRLTVL.

The sample holds a few counts of this clone. The rearrangement joins TRBV27 to TRBJ2-3, with 7 bases identical to TRBD2. The length of the CDR3 is 16 residues. The germline V gene has CDR1 MNHEY and CDR2 SMNVEV (reference sequence). V lost 7 bases, J lost 4 bases, and 14 bases stayed unmatched. This CDR3 reads CASINLAEKLSDTQYF. The CDR3 DNA reads TGTGCCAGCATAAATCTAGCGGAGAAACTATCAGATACGCAGTATTTT.

The rearrangement uses TRBV28 and TRBJ1-1; TRBD1 matches at 7 bases. The CDR3 covers 14 residues. Looked up from germline, CDR1 is MDHEN and CDR2 is SYDVKM. J lost 7 bases, V lost 5 bases, and 10 bases had no gene match. The CDR3, as DNA: TGTGCCAGCAGTAATTCAGGGACAGCGGGTGAAGCTTTCTTT. As protein: CASSNSGTAGEAFF.

This sequence joins TRBV18 and TRBJ2-3; D is uncertain. Germline CDR1 and CDR2: KGHSH and LQKENI. V was shortened by 0 bases and J by 1 base, with 8 bases between the two germline ends. The CDR3 contains 15 residues. The CDR3: CASSPPSSGTDTQYF. For the CDR3, the DNA is TGTGCCAGCTCACCACCCTCCTCCGGCACAGATACGCAGTATTTT. Based on the CDR3 plus reference TRBV18 and TRBJ2-3, the full variable domain is NAGVMQNPRHLVRRRGQEARLRCSPMKGHSHVYWYRQLPEEGLKFMVYLQKENIIDESGMPKERFSAEFPKEGPSILRIQQVVRGDSAAYFCASSPPSSGTDTQYFGPGTRLTVL.

The sample holds a few counts of this clone. The CDR3 DNA reads TGTGCCAGCAGCTTAATGGGAGTAGCGGGGGAGACCCAGTACTTC. Encoded protein: CASSLMGVAGETQYF. J is TRBJ2-5 and V is TRBV7-3, with 8 nucleotides matching TRBD2. Germline CDR1 SGHTA, CDR2 FQGTGA. This CDR3 has 15 amino acids. V shed 1 base and J 5 bases; nucleotides not matched to a gene: 6.

V usage is TRBV29-1 and J usage is TRBJ2-7, with 7 bases matching TRBD1. V trimming: 5 bases; J trimming: 6 bases; junction bases outside the gene matches: 13. CDR3 length equals 14 residues. The V gene's germline CDR1 is SQVTM and CDR2 ANQGSEA. This chain's CDR3 is CSVQNYVRDSEQYF. The CDR3 DNA sequence: TGCAGCGTTCAAAATTACGTGAGGGACAGCGAGCAGTACTTC.

In its sample, this clone was seen a few times. The V call is TRBV10-3, the J call TRBJ2-3; 8 positions agree with TRBD1. Trimming removed 4 bases from V and 9 bases from J; junction bases left unmatched: 6. Germline loops: CDR1 ENHRY, CDR2 SYGVKD. The CDR3 has 13 residues. CDR3: CAISADRARTQYF. CDR3 coding DNA: TGTGCCATCAGTGCGGACAGGGCGAGGACGCAGTATTTT.

The V and J genes are TRBV19 and TRBJ2-7, with D maybe TRBD2 (6 bases). The CDR3 is 13 residues long. Trimming stripped 10 bases from V and 6 bases from J, with 19 bases between. The V gene's germline CDR1 is LNHDA and CDR2 SQIVND (reference sequence). CDR3 amino acids: CATIGGVLPEQYF. The CDR3 DNA is TGTGCCACCATCGGGGGAGTACTTCCCGAGCAGTACTTC. Full variable domain (remainder filled in from reference TRBV19 and TRBJ2-7): DGGITQSPKYLFRKEGQNVTLSCEQNLNHDAMYWYRQDPGQGLRLIYYSQIVNDFQKGDIAEGYSVSREKKESFPLTVTSAQKNPTAFYLCATIGGVLPEQYFGPGTRLTVT.

V usage is TRBV19 and J usage is TRBJ2-7, with a possible D match to TRBD2 (5 bases). V shed 7 bases and J shed 6 bases, with 19 bases lying between them. The CDR3 is made up of 14 amino acids. CDR1 is LNHDA, CDR2 SQIVND, per germline (reference sequence). The CDR3 DNA reads TGTGCCAGTACCCTGGAACCGGGGTTGAGCGAGCAGTACTTC. Its protein product is CASTLEPGLSEQYF.

This clone showed up just a few times. The chain carries TRBV11-1 and TRBJ1-1; D may be TRBD1 (5 bases). Germline-derived CDR1 and CDR2 are SGHAT and FQDESV (reference sequence). The CDR3 totals 16 residues. V was pared by 4 bases and J by 1 base, with 16 bases between. This CDR3 is CASSSIGGRANTEAFF. The CDR3 region has the DNA TGTGCCAGCAGCTCGATCGGCGGCAGGGCGAACACTGAAGCTTTCTTT.

The sample holds a few counts of this clone. The chain employs TRBV30 and TRBJ1-5, with D perhaps matching TRBD1 (6 bases). The CDR3 is 14 residues long. V was pared by 5 bases and J by 0 bases, with 11 bases between. CDR1 and CDR2 from the germline V gene are GTSNPN and SVGIG (reference sequence). The CDR3 sequence is CAWGQLNSNQPQHF. For the CDR3, the DNA is TGTGCCTGGGGACAGCTAAATAGCAATCAGCCCCAGCATTTT.

There are a few counts of this clone. CDR3 bases: TGTGCCAGCAGCGTACAGGGTAATGAAAAACTGTTTTTT. Protein product: CASSVQGNEKLFF. This chain links TRBV7-9 with TRBJ1-4; tentative D call: TRBD1 (6 bases). The CDR3 totals 13 residues. Germline CDR1 is SEHNR and CDR2 is FQNEAQ (reference sequence). The V gene lost 5 bases and the J gene lost 4 bases, with 8 bases spanning the gap.

V usage is TRBV29-1 and J usage is TRBJ2-6; maybe TRBD1 (5 bases). This CDR3 is 14 amino acids long. Germline loops: CDR1 SQVTM, CDR2 ANQGSEA. Deletions cut 6 bases from V and 2 bases from J, with 11 bases between. The CDR3 spells CSVLGVAGANVLTF. The CDR3, as DNA: TGCAGCGTATTAGGGGTTGCTGGGGCCAACGTCCTGACTTTC.

The J gene is TRBJ1-4, the V gene TRBV2; D is undetermined. V was pared by 3 bases and J by 4 bases, with 9 bases between. The germline V gene encodes CDR1 SNHLY and CDR2 FYNNEI. This CDR3 region has 14 residues. The CDR3 DNA is TGTGCCAGCAGTGAGTCAGGATTTAATGAAAAACTGTTTTTT. Translated: CASSESGFNEKLFF.

The chain employs TRBV9 and TRBJ2-2; D possibly corresponds to TRBD1 (6 bases). Germline assignment: CDR1 SGDLS and CDR2 YYNGEE. V shed 0 bases and J shed 4 bases, with 13 bases lying between them. CDR3 length: 16 residues. The CDR3 region has the DNA TGTGCCAGCAGCGTAGCTACAGGGCGGGTCACCGGGGAGCTGTTTTTT. This encodes CASSVATGRVTGELFF.

In its sample, this clone was seen a few times. This chain connects TRBV5-6 to TRBJ2-1; perhaps TRBD2 as D (6 bases). Germline loops: CDR1 SGHDT, CDR2 YYEEEE. This CDR3 has 15 amino acids. Trimming cost V 4 bases and J 5 bases, with 16 bases left between them. The CDR3 region has the DNA TGTGCCAGCAGCCGGACGGGGGACTGGAACAATGAGCAGTTCTTC. Protein product: CASSRTGDWNNEQFF.

In its sample, this clone was seen a few times. CDR3 amino acids: CASSLDGRGHNEQFF. CDR3 sequence (DNA): TGTGCCAGCAGCTTAGACGGTCGAGGGCACAATGAGCAGTTCTTC. The chain carries TRBV7-2 and TRBJ2-1; D may be TRBD2 (5 bases). The V and J ends lost 1 base and 5 bases respectively, with 12 bases between them. The length of the CDR3 is 15 residues. Germline CDR1 SGHTA, CDR2 FQGNSA.

This clone was counted a few times. The V call is TRBV7-3, the J call TRBJ2-5; D perhaps matches TRBD1 (6 bases). Trimming pared 2 bases from V and 1 base from J, leaving 8 bases between. The V gene's germline CDR1 is SGHTA and CDR2 FQGTGA. This CDR3 is 14 amino acids long. CDR3 region: CASSLLGGQETQYF. The CDR3 nucleotides read TGTGCCAGCAGCTTACTAGGGGGCCAAGAGACCCAGTACTTC.

This clone was found once. This rearrangement joins TRBV18 to TRBJ1-2, with 7 nucleotides matching TRBD1. The CDR3 is made up of 18 amino acids. Germline-derived CDR1 and CDR2 are KGHSH and LQKENI. V lost 5 bases to trimming and J lost 4 bases; unmatched junction nucleotides: 19. CDR3 amino acids: CASSWQVVGQALPYGYTF. CDR3 nucleotide sequence: TGTGCCAGCTCATGGCAGGTAGTCGGACAGGCGCTCCCCTATGGCTACACCTTC.

V is TRBV27 and J is TRBJ2-7, with 7 positions matching TRBD1. V was clipped by 6 bases and J by 0 bases; unmatched bases: 5. The CDR3 totals 14 residues. Germline-derived CDR1 and CDR2 are MNHEY and SMNVEV (reference sequence). CDR3 amino acids: CASRLDRISYEQYF. The DNA for the CDR3 is TGTGCCAGCAGATTGGACAGGATCTCCTACGAGCAGTACTTC.

The chain uses TRBV6-4 and TRBJ2-3; possibly TRBD1 for D (5 bases). The CDR3 covers 15 residues. V was shortened by 3 bases and J by 5 bases, with 15 bases between the two germline ends. Germline loops: CDR1 MRHNA, CDR2 SNTAGT. This chain's CDR3 is CASSDHAGIGDTQYF. CDR3 bases: TGTGCCAGCAGTGATCATGCAGGGATAGGAGATACGCAGTATTTT.

The genes are TRBV4-3 and TRBJ2-7; the D is unclear. The CDR3 spans 17 residues. V gave up 0 bases and J gave up 1 base, with 16 bases separating them. Germline CDR1 LGHNA, CDR2 YSLEER. Here the CDR3 DNA reads TGCGCCAGCAGCCAAGAATACATGGAAGCGAGGTCCTACGAGCAGTACTTC. This gives the protein CASSQEYMEARSYEQYF.

V and J are TRBV29-1 and TRBJ2-1; D might be TRBD2 (6 bases). V lost 4 bases to trimming and J lost 4 bases, with 14 bases between them. The CDR3 totals 14 residues. Germline CDR1 and CDR2: SQVTM and ANQGSEA. In nucleotides, the CDR3 is TGCAGCGTTGTTGCGGGATTTAGTTACAATGAGCAGTTCTTC. It specifies CSVVAGFSYNEQFF.

This clone turned up a few times. The chain uses TRBV7-2 and TRBJ1-2; D perhaps matches TRBD1 (5 bases). Trimming stripped 1 base from V and 7 bases from J, with 16 bases between. The CDR3 loop spans 15 amino acids. The germline V gene has CDR1 SGHTA and CDR2 FQGNSA. CDR3 in DNA: TGTGCCAGCAGCTTAGGCGTTCGGGGGTACCCTGGCTACACCTTC. It specifies CASSLGVRGYPGYTF.

This sequence joins TRBV28 and TRBJ1-4; perhaps TRBD1 as D (5 bases). The CDR3 length is 16 residues. Germline V CDR1 and CDR2: MDHEN, SYDVKM. V was trimmed by 8 bases and J by 4 bases, leaving 20 bases between them. CDR3 bases: TGTGCCAGCCACCACCGATCCGGGACTGATAATGAAAAACTGTTTTTT. Protein sequence: CASHHRSGTDNEKLFF.